Presented here are 14 T cell receptor beta chains from one specimen sequenced in a study of T cell responses to AZD1222 COVID-19 vaccine. Assay: immunoSEQ multiplex PCR; the TCRdb copy retains only in-frame clones and omits some. The sample has fewer than 200,000 clones, 70% to 90% seen once. This sample comprised peripheral blood, obtained 28 days after the second AZD1222 dose. Receptor source: an adult who received the AZD1222 COVID-19 vaccine.

A note on this clone: The same CDR3 arises from other DNA sequences in this sample as well. The V gene is TRBV9, the J gene TRBJ2-5, with D tentatively TRBD1 or TRBD2 (6 bases each). Trimming shortened V by 0 bases and J by 1 base, and 10 bases separated the two germline ends. There are 15 residues in the CDR3. Germline V lookup: CDR1 SGDLS, CDR2 YYNGEE. The CDR3 DNA reads as TGTGCCAGCAGCGTAGTGGGGGGCCGCCAAGAGACCCAGTACTTC. Residues: CASSVVGGRQETQYF. The full variable domain, in which reference TRBV9 and TRBJ2-5 provide the parts outside the CDR3, is DSGVTQTPKHLITATGQRVTLRCSPRSGDLSVYWYQQSLDQGLQFLIQYYNGEERAKGNILERFSAQQFPDLHSELNLSSLELGDSALYFCASSVVGGRQETQYFGPGTRLLVL.

The chain is built from TRBV19 and TRBJ1-6; no clear D gene. CDR1 and CDR2 (germline): LNHDA, SQIVND (reference sequence). The CDR3 is 14 residues long. The ends were cut back, 4 bases at V and 5 bases at J, with 9 bases in the middle. The CDR3 region is CASSTKGHNSPLHF. CDR3 sequence (DNA): TGTGCCAGTAGTACCAAAGGCCATAATTCACCCCTCCACTTT.

This clone has more than one count but fewer than ten. The chain uses TRBV6-5 and TRBJ1-6, with 9 bases fitting TRBD1. V gave up 8 bases and J gave up 9 bases; unmatched junction bases: 11. CDR1 is MNHEY, CDR2 SVGAGI, per germline. CDR3 length: 15 residues. CDR3 amino acids: CASGETGTGSSPLHF. The CDR3 region has the DNA TGTGCCAGCGGAGAGACCGGGACAGGGAGTTCACCCCTCCACTTT.

This clone occurred once. V usage is TRBV3-1 (or the pseudogene TRBV3-2) and J usage is TRBJ1-4, with 7 bases aligning to TRBD1. The CDR3 extends over 15 amino acids. Germline values: CDR1 LGHDT, CDR2 YNNKEL (reference sequence). J lost 7 bases, V lost 4 bases, and 9 bases had no gene match. The CDR3 reads CASSPGEGAREKLFF. The CDR3 DNA reads TGTGCCAGCAGCCCTGGGGAGGGGGCGCGTGAAAAACTGTTTTTT.

The chain carries TRBV7-3 and TRBJ2-7, with a weak D call TRBD1 (5 bases). V dropped 2 bases and J dropped 3 bases, with 8 bases sitting between them. CDR1 is SGHTA and CDR2 is FQGTGA in the germline V gene. The CDR3 totals 13 residues. This CDR3 reads CASSLGANYEQYF. The CDR3, as DNA: TGTGCCAGCAGCTTAGGGGCAAACTACGAGCAGTACTTC.

Turning to this clone: Mismatch with germline at one junction end may stem from a read error. This chain joins TRBV24-1 and TRBJ1-2; 7 bases agree with TRBD1. This CDR3 is 15 amino acids long. Germline lookup yields CDR1 KGHDR and CDR2 SFDVKD. CDR3 protein: CAASDLQTGIGGYTF. CDR3 DNA sequence: TGTGCCGCCAGTGATTTGCAGACAGGGATCGGGGGCTACACCTTC.

The chain links TRBV18 to TRBJ2-7, with 8 positions matching TRBD2. The germline CDR1 and CDR2 sequences are KGHSH and LQKENI. V trimming: 3 bases; J trimming: 0 bases; junction bases outside the gene matches: 1. CDR3 size: 14 residues. The CDR3 nucleotides read TGTGCCAGCTCACCGAGCGGGGGCTCCTACGAGCAGTACTTC. Encoded protein: CASSPSGGSYEQYF.

This clone counts as medium-sized. The V gene is TRBV7-9, the J gene TRBJ1-1; a possible D gene is TRBD1 (5 bases). The CDR3 is 11 residues long. CDR1 is SEHNR, CDR2 FQNEAQ, per germline (reference sequence). Trimming removed 8 bases at V and 4 bases at J, with 8 bases between. The CDR3 DNA is TGTGCCAGCGGGGCTGGCACTGAAGCTTTCTTT. Protein: CASGAGTEAFF.

The chain combines TRBV9 with TRBJ1-3, with a weak D call TRBD1 (5 bases). CDR3 length: 14 residues. The germline V and J ends were trimmed by 3 bases and 2 bases, with 9 bases remaining between them. Germline V lookup: CDR1 SGDLS, CDR2 YYNGEE. Written as DNA, the CDR3 is TGTGCCAGCAGCGGGCAGGGACCTGGAAACACCATATATTTT. As protein: CASSGQGPGNTIYF. Full variable domain (remainder filled in from reference TRBV9 and TRBJ1-3): DSGVTQTPKHLITATGQRVTLRCSPRSGDLSVYWYQQSLDQGLQFLIQYYNGEERAKGNILERFSAQQFPDLHSELNLSSLELGDSALYFCASSGQGPGNTIYFGEGSWLTVV.

The gene calls are TRBV7-8 and TRBJ1-6, with D possibly matching TRBD1 (5 bases). The germline V gene has CDR1 SGHVS and CDR2 FQNEAQ. V lost 5 bases, J lost 0 bases, and 23 bases lay in between. The CDR3 spans 20 residues. The CDR3 region is CASSPSGGTEFSSYNSPLHF. CDR3 coding DNA: TGTGCCAGCAGCCCAAGTGGGGGGACGGAATTCAGCTCCTATAATTCACCCCTCCACTTT.

The chain combines TRBV6-2 or TRBV6-3 with TRBJ1-1; D not resolved. Germline V lookup: CDR1 MNHEY, CDR2 SVGEGT. Trimming shortened V by 0 bases and J by 5 bases, and 13 bases separated the two germline ends. The CDR3 runs to 15 residues. DNA for the CDR3: TGTGCCAGCAGTTACTCGGCGGGTACGAGGACTGAAGCTTTCTTT. Protein sequence: CASSYSAGTRTEAFF.

In this sample, this clone turned up once. The V gene is TRBV2, the J gene TRBJ2-7, with 10 bases aligning to TRBD2. The CDR3 has 15 amino acids. Germline lookup yields CDR1 SNHLY and CDR2 FYNNEI. The ends lost 0 bases at V and 9 bases at J; junction bases unmatched: 8. In nucleotides, the CDR3 is TGTGCCAGCAGTGAAGCAGGGACTAGCGTTTCCTCGCAGTACTTC. This sequence encodes CASSEAGTSVSSQYF.

The genes are TRBV6-2 or TRBV6-3 and TRBJ1-1, with D possibly TRBD1 on 5 matching bases. The ends were cut back, 1 base at V and 0 bases at J, with 15 bases in the middle. This CDR3 is built from 17 residues. Germline lookup yields CDR1 MNHEY and CDR2 SVGEGT. DNA of the CDR3: TGTGCCAGCAGTTACTTCTCTAGAGGGGCGATGAACACTGAAGCTTTCTTT. Encoded protein: CASSYFSRGAMNTEAFF.

Worth noting for this clone: Other DNA sequences from this sample encode an identical CDR3 as well. CDR3 region: CASSIDRGSNQPQHF. The CDR3 DNA reads TGTGCCAGTAGTATAGACAGGGGGAGCAATCAGCCCCAGCATTTT. The chain is built from TRBV19 and TRBJ1-5; the match to TRBD1 covers 7 bases. Germline CDR1 reads LNHDA; CDR2 reads SQIVND (reference sequence). Trimming removed 0 bases from V and 1 base from J; junction bases left unmatched: 0. CDR3 length equals 15 residues.